This TCR beta chain was identified during a study of T cell changes during pregnancy in multiple sclerosis. Generated by immunoSEQ multiplex PCR, the TCRdb table keeps only in-frame clones and is missing some. In the table there are approximately 98,000 clones, just over 90% of which are singletons. The CDR3 is made up of 15 amino acids. Losses at the gene ends were 1 base for V and 2 bases for J; bases not matched to a gene: 4. CDR1 is SGHRS and CDR2 is YFSETQ in the germline V gene. J is TRBJ2-5 and V is TRBV5-1; the match to TRBD2 covers 8 bases. This sequence was found in a female donor in good health, enrolled as a control in a pregnancy study. Sequencing used peripheral blood, obtained after pregnancy. The CDR3 DNA sequence: TGCGCCAGCAGCTTGCGAGCGGGAGCTCAAGAGACCCAGTACTTC. Translated: CASSLRAGAQETQYF.